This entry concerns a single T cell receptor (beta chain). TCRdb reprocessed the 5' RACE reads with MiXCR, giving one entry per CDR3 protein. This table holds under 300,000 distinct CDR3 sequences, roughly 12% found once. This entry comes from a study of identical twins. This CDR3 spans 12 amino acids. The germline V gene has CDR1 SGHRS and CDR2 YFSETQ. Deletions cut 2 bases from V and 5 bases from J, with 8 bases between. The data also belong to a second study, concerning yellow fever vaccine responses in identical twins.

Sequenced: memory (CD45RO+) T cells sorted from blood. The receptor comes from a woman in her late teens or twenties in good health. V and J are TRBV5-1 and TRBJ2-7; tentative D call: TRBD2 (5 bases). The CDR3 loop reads CASSFTGNEQYF. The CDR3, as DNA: TGCGCCAGCAGCTTTACCGGGAACGAGCAGTACTTC.